This T cell receptor (beta chain) was documented in a study of blood T cell repertoires in COVID-19. Per the study methods: Amplification of reference gene primers was used by the study to estimate nucleated cell counts. Sequencing used immunoSEQ multiplex PCR; TCRdb keeps in-frame clones, though not all of them. Clone size and the V and J calls come from that table; the DNA yielded D and trimming. This table holds about 270,000 clones, 86% found once. This CDR3 contains 14 residues. V was clipped by 4 bases and J by 0 bases; unmatched bases: 0. CDR1 and CDR2 (germline): SGHRS, YFSETQ. Sequencing used peripheral blood. The receptor comes from a woman aged 60-75 years who had recovered from COVID-19. The chain carries TRBV5-1 and TRBJ2-3, with 9 nucleotides matching TRBD2. CDR3 nucleotide sequence: TGCGCCAGCAGCAGCGGGGGGAGCACAGATACGCAGTATTTT. Its protein product is CASSSGGSTDTQYF.